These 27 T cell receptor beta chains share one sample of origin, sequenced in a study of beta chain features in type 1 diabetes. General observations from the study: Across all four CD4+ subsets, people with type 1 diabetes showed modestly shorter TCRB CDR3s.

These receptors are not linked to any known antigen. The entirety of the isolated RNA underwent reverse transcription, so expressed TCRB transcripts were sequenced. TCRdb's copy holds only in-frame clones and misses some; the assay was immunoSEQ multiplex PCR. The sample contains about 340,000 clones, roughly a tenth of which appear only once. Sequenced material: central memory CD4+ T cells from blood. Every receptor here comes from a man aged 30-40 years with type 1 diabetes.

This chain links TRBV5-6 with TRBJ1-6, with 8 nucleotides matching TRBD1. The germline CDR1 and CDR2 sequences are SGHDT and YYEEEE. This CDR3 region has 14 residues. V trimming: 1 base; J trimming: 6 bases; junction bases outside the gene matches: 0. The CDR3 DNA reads TGTGCCAGCAGCTTGACAGGGGGTAATTCACCCCTCCACTTT. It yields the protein CASSLTGGNSPLHF.

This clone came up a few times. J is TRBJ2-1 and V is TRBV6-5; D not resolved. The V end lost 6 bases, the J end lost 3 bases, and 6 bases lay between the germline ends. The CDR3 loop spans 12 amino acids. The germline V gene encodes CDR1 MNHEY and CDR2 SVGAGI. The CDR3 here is CASSPNYNEQFF. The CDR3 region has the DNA TGTGCCAGCAGCCCCAACTACAATGAGCAGTTCTTC.

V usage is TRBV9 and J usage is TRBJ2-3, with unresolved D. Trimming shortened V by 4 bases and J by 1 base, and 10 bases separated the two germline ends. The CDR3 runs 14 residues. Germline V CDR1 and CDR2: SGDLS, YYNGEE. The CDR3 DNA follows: TGTGCCAGCAGCCTAACGGACGGCACAGATACGCAGTATTTT. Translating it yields CASSLTDGTDTQYF.

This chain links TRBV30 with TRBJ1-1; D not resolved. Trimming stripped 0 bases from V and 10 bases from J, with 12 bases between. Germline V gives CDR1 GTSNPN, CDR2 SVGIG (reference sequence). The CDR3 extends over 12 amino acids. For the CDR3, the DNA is TGTGCCTGGAGTGTATTAATACCAGGAGCTTTCTTT. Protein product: CAWSVLIPGAFF. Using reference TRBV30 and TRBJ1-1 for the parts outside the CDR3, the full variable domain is SQTIHQWPATLVQPVGSPLSLECTVEGTSNPNLYWYRQAAGRGLQLLFYSVGIGQISSEVPQNLSASRPQDRQFILSSKKLLLSDSGFYLCAWSVLIPGAFFGQGTRLTVV.

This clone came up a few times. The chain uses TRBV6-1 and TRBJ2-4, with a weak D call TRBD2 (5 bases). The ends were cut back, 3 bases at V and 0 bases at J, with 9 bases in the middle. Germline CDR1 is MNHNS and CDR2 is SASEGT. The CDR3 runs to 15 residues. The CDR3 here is CASSERGIAKNIQYF. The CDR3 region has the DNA TGTGCCAGCAGTGAGAGAGGGATAGCCAAAAACATTCAGTACTTC.

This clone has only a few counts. The CDR3 nucleotides read TGTGCCAGCAGCACCGGGACTAGCGGGGGGGAGACCCAGTACTTC. It yields the protein CASSTGTSGGETQYF. V and J are TRBV7-7 and TRBJ2-5; 15 bases match TRBD2. Germline V CDR1 and CDR2: SSHAT, FNYEAQ (reference sequence). The CDR3 is 15 residues long. Germline trimming cut 5 bases from V and 5 bases from J; bases unmatched to any gene: 3.

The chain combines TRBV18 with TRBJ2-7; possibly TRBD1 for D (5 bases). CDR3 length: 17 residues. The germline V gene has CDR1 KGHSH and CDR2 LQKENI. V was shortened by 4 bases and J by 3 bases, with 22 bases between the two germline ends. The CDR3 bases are TGTGCCAGCTCACTGAACTCCCAGGGATCCACCAACTACGAGCAGTACTTC. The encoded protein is CASSLNSQGSTNYEQYF.

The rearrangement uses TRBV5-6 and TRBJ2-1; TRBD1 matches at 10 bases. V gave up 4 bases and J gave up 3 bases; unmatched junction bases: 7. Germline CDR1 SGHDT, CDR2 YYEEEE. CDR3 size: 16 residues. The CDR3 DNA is TGTGCCAGCAGCAAAAGACAGGGGGCAAGCTACAATGAGCAGTTCTTC. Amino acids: CASSKRQGASYNEQFF.

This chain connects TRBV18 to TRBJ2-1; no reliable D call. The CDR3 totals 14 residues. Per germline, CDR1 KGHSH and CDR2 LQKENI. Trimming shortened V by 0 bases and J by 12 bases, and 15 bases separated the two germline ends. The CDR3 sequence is CASSPPTTQIGQFF. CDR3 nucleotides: TGTGCCAGCTCACCACCTACGACGCAGATCGGGCAGTTCTTC.

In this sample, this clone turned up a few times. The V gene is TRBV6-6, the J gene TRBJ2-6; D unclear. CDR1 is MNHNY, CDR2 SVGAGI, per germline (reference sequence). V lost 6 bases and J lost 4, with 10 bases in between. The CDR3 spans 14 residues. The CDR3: CASRFRLGANVLTF. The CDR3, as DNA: TGTGCCAGCAGGTTCAGGCTAGGGGCCAACGTCCTGACTTTC.

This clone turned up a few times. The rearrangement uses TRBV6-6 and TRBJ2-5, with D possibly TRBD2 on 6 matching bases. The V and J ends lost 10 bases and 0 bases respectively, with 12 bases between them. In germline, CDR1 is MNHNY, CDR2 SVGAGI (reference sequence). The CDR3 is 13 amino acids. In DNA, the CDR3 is TGTGCCATCAGAGGGACTGACCAAGAGACCCAGTACTTC. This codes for CAIRGTDQETQYF.

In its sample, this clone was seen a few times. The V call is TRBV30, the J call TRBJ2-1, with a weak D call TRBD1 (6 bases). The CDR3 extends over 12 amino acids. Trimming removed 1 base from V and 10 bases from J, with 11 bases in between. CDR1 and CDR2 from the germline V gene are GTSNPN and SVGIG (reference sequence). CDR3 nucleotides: TGTGCCTGGAGTGGGACAGATATGGAGCAGTTCTTC. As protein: CAWSGTDMEQFF.

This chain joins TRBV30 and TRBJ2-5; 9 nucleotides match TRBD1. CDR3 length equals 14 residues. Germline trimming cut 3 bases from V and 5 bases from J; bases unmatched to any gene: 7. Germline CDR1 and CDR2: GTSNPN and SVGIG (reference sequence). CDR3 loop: CAWRRTGDYETQYF. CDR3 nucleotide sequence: TGTGCCTGGAGGAGGACAGGGGATTATGAGACCCAGTACTTC.

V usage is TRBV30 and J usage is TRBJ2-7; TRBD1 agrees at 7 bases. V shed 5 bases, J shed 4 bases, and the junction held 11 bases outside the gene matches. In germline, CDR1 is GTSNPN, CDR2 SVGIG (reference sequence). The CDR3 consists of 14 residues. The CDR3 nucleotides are TGTGCCTGGGACAGGGACAGCCGGCAGTACGAGCAGTACTTC. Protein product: CAWDRDSRQYEQYF.

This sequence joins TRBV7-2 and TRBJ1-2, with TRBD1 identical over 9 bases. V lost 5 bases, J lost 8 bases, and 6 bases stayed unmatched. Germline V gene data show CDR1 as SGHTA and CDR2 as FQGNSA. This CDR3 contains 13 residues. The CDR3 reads CASSRDRVQGYTF. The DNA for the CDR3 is TGTGCCAGCAGCAGGGACAGGGTGCAGGGCTACACCTTC.

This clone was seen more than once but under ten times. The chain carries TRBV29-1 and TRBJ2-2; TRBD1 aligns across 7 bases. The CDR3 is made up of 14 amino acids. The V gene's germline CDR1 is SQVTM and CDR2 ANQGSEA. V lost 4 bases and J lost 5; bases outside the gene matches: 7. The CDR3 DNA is TGCAGCGTTGGCCGACAGGGAATGACCGGGGAGCTGTTTTTT. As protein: CSVGRQGMTGELFF.

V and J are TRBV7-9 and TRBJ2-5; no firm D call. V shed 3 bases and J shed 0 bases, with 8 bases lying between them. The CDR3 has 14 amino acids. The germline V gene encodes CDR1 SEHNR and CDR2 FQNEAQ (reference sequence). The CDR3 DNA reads TGTGCCAGCAGCTTGATGTCCGACCAAGAGACCCAGTACTTC. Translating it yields CASSLMSDQETQYF.

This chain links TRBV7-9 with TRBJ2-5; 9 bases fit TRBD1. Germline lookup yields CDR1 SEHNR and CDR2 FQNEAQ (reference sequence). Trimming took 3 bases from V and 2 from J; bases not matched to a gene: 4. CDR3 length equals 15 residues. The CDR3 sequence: CASSFGTGFQETQYF. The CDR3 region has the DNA TGTGCCAGCAGCTTCGGGACAGGGTTTCAAGAGACCCAGTACTTC.

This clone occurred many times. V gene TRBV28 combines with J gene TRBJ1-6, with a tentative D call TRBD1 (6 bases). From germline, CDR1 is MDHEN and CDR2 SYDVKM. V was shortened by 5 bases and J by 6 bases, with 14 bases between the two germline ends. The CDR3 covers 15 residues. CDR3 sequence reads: CASSPSQGGNSPLHF. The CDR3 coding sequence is TGTGCCAGCAGTCCATCACAGGGTGGTAATTCACCCCTCCACTTT.

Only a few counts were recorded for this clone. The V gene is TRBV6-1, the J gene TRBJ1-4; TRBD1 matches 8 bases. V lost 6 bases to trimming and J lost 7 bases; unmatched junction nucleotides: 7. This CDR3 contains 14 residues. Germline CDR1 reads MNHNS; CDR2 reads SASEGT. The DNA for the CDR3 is TGTGCCAGCAGCTTCGGACAGGGCGGTGAAAAACTGTTTTTT. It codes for CASSFGQGGEKLFF.

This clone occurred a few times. CDR3 nucleotides: TGTGCCAGTAGTCGGATAGGGGAGACCCAGTACTTC. Translated: CASSRIGETQYF. The rearrangement uses TRBV19 and TRBJ2-5; D remains ambiguous. In germline, CDR1 is LNHDA, CDR2 SQIVND (reference sequence). V was trimmed by 5 bases and J by 5 bases, leaving 9 bases between them. This CDR3 is 12 amino acids long.

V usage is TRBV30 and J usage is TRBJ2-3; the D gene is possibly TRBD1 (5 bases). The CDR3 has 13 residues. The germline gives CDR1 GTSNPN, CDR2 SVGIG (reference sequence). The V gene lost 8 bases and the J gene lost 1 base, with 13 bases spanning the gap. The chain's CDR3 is CALDSQGTDTQYF. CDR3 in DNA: TGTGCCCTCGACAGCCAAGGCACAGATACGCAGTATTTT.

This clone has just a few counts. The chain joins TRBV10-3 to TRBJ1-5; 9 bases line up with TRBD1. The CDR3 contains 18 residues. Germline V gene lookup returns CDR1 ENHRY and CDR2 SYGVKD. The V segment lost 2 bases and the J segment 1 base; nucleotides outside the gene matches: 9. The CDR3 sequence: CAISETLGQGLSNQPQHF. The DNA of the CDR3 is TGTGCCATCAGTGAGACACTGGGACAGGGCCTGAGCAATCAGCCCCAGCATTTT.

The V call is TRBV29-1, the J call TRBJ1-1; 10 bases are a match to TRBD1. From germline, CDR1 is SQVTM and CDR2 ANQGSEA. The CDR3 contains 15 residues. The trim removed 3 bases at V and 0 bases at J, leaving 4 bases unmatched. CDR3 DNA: TGCAGCGTTGACGGGGGGACAGGGGTGAACACTGAAGCTTTCTTT. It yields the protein CSVDGGTGVNTEAFF. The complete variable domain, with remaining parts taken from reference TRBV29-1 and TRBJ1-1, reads SAVISQKPSRDICQRGTSLTIQCQVDSQVTMMFWYRQQPGQSLTLIATANQGSEATYESGFVIDKFPISRPNLTFSTLTVSNMSPEDSSIYLCSVDGGTGVNTEAFFGQGTRLTVV.

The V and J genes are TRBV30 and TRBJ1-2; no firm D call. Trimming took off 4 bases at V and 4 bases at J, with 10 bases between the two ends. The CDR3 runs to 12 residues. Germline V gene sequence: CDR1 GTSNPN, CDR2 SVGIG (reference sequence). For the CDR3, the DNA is TGTGCCTGGAACGGGCGTCGCTATGGCTACACCTTC. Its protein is CAWNGRRYGYTF.

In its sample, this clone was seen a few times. The CDR3 sequence: CASSLWGQGNEQYF. The CDR3, as DNA: TGTGCCAGCAGTTTATGGGGACAGGGTAACGAGCAGTACTTC. The J gene is TRBJ2-7, the V gene TRBV27; 9 nucleotides match TRBD1. Germline loops: CDR1 MNHEY, CDR2 SMNVEV (reference sequence). This CDR3 comprises 14 residues. With V trimmed by 1 base and J by 5 bases, 3 bases remained unmatched.

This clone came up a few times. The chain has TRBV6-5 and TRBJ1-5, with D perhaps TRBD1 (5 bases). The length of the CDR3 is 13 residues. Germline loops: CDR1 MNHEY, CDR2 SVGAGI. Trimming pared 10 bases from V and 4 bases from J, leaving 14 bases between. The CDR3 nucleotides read TGTGCCACCAGAGACGGGACGAATCAGCCCCAGCATTTT. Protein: CATRDGTNQPQHF.